This T cell receptor beta chain was captured by sequencing in a study of blood T cells in healthy people across ages. Study observations and caveats: Roughly linear age-related decline in beta diversity appeared, significant by age 40. TCR beta diversity correlated strongly with naive T cell percentage. Expanded clonotype shifts may have been confounded, as the donors had an unknown CMV status.

The CDR3 extends over 15 amino acids. J was trimmed by 4 bases and V by 5 bases; bases with no gene match: 4. Germline-derived CDR1 and CDR2 are SGHTA and FQGNSA. A sample-barcoded 5' primer and a J-beta primer mix were used in a second PCR of roughly 7 to 12 cycles. TCRdb redid the calling of the 5' RACE reads with MiXCR, one entry per CDR3 protein. The sample lists 850,000 to 950,000 distinct CDR3 sequences, under 30% occurring once. The sample holds many counts of this clonotype. The antigen is unknown. The sequence derives from a woman of 80 years or more in good health. V is TRBV7-2 and J is TRBJ2-1; 11 positions agree with TRBD2. The sequencing input was blood. The CDR3 here is CASSPGLAEYNEQFF. CDR3 sequence (DNA): TGTGCCAGCAGCCCGGGACTAGCGGAATACAATGAGCAGTTCTTC.